Presented here are 9 T cell receptor beta chains from one specimen sequenced in a study of cytotoxic CD8 clonotypes in ibrutinib-treated CLL. Produced via immunoSEQ multiplex PCR; TCRdb's table is partial and in-frame only. In the table there are 120,000 to 150,000 clones, approximately 90% of which are singletons. Sequencing was performed on PBMCs, taken after 12 months of ibrutinib treatment. The source of these receptors is a human donor with chronic lymphocytic leukemia.

The CDR3 reads CASSTMDEQFF. For the CDR3, the DNA is TGCGCCAGCAGTACTATGGATGAGCAGTTCTTC. The chain carries TRBV10-1 and TRBJ2-1; D is unresolved. The V end was cut by 5 bases, the J end by 8 bases, with 7 bases between. Germline CDR1 WNHNN, CDR2 SYGVQD (reference sequence). The CDR3 consists of 11 residues.

The rearrangement uses TRBV5-4 and TRBJ1-4; the D gene is possibly TRBD1 (6 bases). The V gene lost 2 bases and the J gene lost 6 bases, with 11 bases spanning the gap. CDR1 is SGHNT and CDR2 is YYREEE in the germline V gene (reference sequence). This CDR3 contains 14 residues. CDR3 bases: TGTGCCAGCAGCTTCGGCGCAGGGGATGAAAAACTGTTTTTT. Translation: CASSFGAGDEKLFF.

The CDR3 loop reads CASSLVSYGLRGTEKLFF. DNA for the CDR3: TGCGCCAGCAGCTTGGTTTCGTACGGGCTAAGGGGGACGGAAAAACTGTTTTTT. This sequence joins TRBV5-1 and TRBJ1-4; D is perhaps TRBD1 (6 bases). The germline V gene encodes CDR1 SGHRS and CDR2 YFSETQ. Trimming removed 0 bases at V and 8 bases at J, with 23 bases between. CDR3 length: 18 residues.

The genes are TRBV29-1 and TRBJ2-2; 8 bases align to TRBD2. The CDR3 consists of 15 residues. The germline V gene encodes CDR1 SQVTM and CDR2 ANQGSEA. The trim removed 5 bases at V and 2 bases at J, leaving 7 bases unmatched. The CDR3 sequence is CSVRGLAGNTGELFF. CDR3 nucleotide sequence: TGCAGCGTTCGAGGTCTAGCGGGTAACACCGGGGAGCTGTTTTTT.

This clone was picked up one time. This rearrangement joins TRBV28 to TRBJ1-5, with 10 bases lining up with TRBD1. The CDR3 runs to 13 residues. Germline V gives CDR1 MDHEN, CDR2 SYDVKM. V lost 5 bases and J lost 7; bases outside the gene matches: 2. The DNA for the CDR3 is TGTGCCAGCAGTAGACAGGGGGCCCAGCCCCAGCATTTT. Its translation: CASSRQGAQPQHF.

The V gene is TRBV5-4, the J gene TRBJ2-3; 7 bases are shared with TRBD2. With 4 bases clipped from V and 0 bases from J, the junction kept 5 bases outside the gene matches. Germline V gives CDR1 SGHNT, CDR2 YYREEE (reference sequence). The CDR3 has 15 amino acids. In DNA, the CDR3 is TGTGCCAGCAGCCGGGACTACAGGAGCACAGATACGCAGTATTTT. This gives the protein CASSRDYRSTDTQYF.

This rearrangement joins TRBV30 to TRBJ1-1; TRBD1 might be the D (5 bases). The CDR3 is 11 residues long. V lost 0 bases and J 10 bases, leaving 9 bases between the germline ends. Germline V gene lookup returns CDR1 GTSNPN and CDR2 SVGIG (reference sequence). CDR3 coding DNA: TGTGCCTGGAGTGTACAGGACGCAGCTTTCTTT. The encoded protein is CAWSVQDAAFF.

The chain combines TRBV9 with TRBJ2-5, with 10 bases aligning to TRBD2. Trimming took 0 bases from V and 4 from J; bases not matched to a gene: 6. The CDR3 length is 16 residues. Germline V gene data show CDR1 as SGDLS and CDR2 as YYNGEE. The CDR3 coding sequence is TGTGCCAGCAGCGTAGGGAGCGGGAGGGCCGGAGAGACCCAGTACTTC. Translation gives CASSVGSGRAGETQYF.

Here the CDR3 DNA reads TGTGCCAGCAGCCCTCGGCTAATTTCACCCGGGGAGCTGTTTTTT. Translating it yields CASSPRLISPGELFF. The V call is TRBV7-2, the J call TRBJ2-2; D is unresolved. V was clipped by 5 bases and J by 6 bases, with 16 bases between them. CDR3 length equals 15 residues. The V gene's germline CDR1 is SGHTA and CDR2 FQGNSA.